This record concerns one T cell receptor beta chain sequence. As yet, its antigen is unknown. Unmatched junction bases numbered 8, after V lost 6 bases and J lost 4 bases. This CDR3 has 14 residues. Germline CDR1 MNHEY, CDR2 SVGAGI. These data come from a study of cytomegalovirus exposure and HLA in healthy donors. Study details: Some 80 million unique TCRs from HLA-typed donors were held in an early data release. Points from the study as a whole: A reported reduction in N-insertions relative to the approximately 640-donor mean was seen in an Asian-associated ancestry cluster in a later analysis. Researchers left out some V segments, among them TRBV6-2 and TRBV6-3, as indistinguishable.

Amplification used 60 Vbeta primers and 13 Jbeta primers. Profiled with immunoSEQ multiplex PCR; TCRdb holds only in-frame clones, not every one. The sample has under 200,000 clones, 65% to 85% seen once. The sample comprised PBMCs. The chain carries TRBV6-5 and TRBJ2-7, with 8 bases fitting TRBD1. The sequence derives from a male donor in good health and CMV-seropositive. The chain's CDR3 is CASRNQQGEYEQYF. The DNA for the CDR3 is TGTGCCAGCAGAAATCAACAGGGGGAGTACGAGCAGTACTTC.